The 27 T cell receptor beta chains in this list originate from one sample, sequenced in a study of shared clonotypes between healthy human individuals (dated by TCRdb to about 2020). Library creation used the immunoSEQ multiplex PCR assay. TCRdb obtained this table from immuneACCESS and retained in-frame rearrangements with V and J assigned. These tables miss some clones; where compared with another copy, unresolved V genes account for less than half of the shortfall, and the remainder is unexplained. This sample lists 1,400,000 or so clones; approximately 98.5% were detected once. The ten most abundant clones make up approximately 0.38% of the sample. Sequenced input: naive CD4+ T cells sorted from blood. The sample's cell subset or site label, in plain terms: CD45RA+ positively selected. The source of these receptors is a man aged 25-45 years in good health.

The V gene is TRBV11-3, the J gene TRBJ2-3; D call uncertain. The CDR3 consists of 13 residues. With 5 bases removed from V and 0 bases from J, the gap between germline ends came to 6 bases. The germline V gene has CDR1 SGHNT and CDR2 YENEEA. CDR3 region: CASSKRSTDTQYF. The DNA for the CDR3 is TGTGCCAGCAGCAAGCGTAGCACAGATACGCAGTATTTT. The full variable domain, with the rest looked up from reference TRBV11-3 and TRBJ2-3, is EAGVVQSPRYKIIEKKQPVAFWCNPISGHNTLYWYLQNLGQGPELLIRYENEEAVDDSQLPKDRFSAERLKGVDSTLKIQPAELGDSAVYLCASSKRSTDTQYFGPGTRLTVL.

The chain joins TRBV7-9 to TRBJ2-7, with no clear D. Germline values: CDR1 SEHNR, CDR2 FQNEAQ (reference sequence). The V and J ends lost 2 bases and 2 bases respectively, with 16 bases between them. CDR3 length: 16 residues. The CDR3 DNA follows: TGTGCCAGCAGCTTAAAGAAGGGTCTAACGGCCTACGAGCAGTACTTC. It codes for CASSLKKGLTAYEQYF.

This chain links TRBV27 with TRBJ2-7; weak D call: TRBD1 (6 bases). V was clipped by 2 bases and J by 0 bases, with 20 bases between them. Germline V gives CDR1 MNHEY, CDR2 SMNVEV (reference sequence). CDR3 length: 18 amino acids. The chain's CDR3 is CASSLEVPGAFISYEQYF. The DNA of the CDR3 is TGTGCCAGCAGTTTAGAGGTCCCAGGGGCGTTCATCTCCTACGAGCAGTACTTC.

The chain employs TRBV27 and TRBJ2-1; D might be TRBD1 or TRBD2, each matching 5 bases. This CDR3 spans 16 amino acids. V was pared by 7 bases and J by 8 bases, with 24 bases between. Germline lookup yields CDR1 MNHEY and CDR2 SMNVEV (reference sequence). The CDR3 sequence: CASIRRAMLQGDEQFF. Here the CDR3 DNA reads TGTGCCAGCATCCGCAGGGCCATGCTTCAGGGAGATGAGCAGTTCTTC.

This rearrangement joins TRBV18 to TRBJ2-3; 9 nucleotides line up with TRBD1. The CDR3 is made up of 16 amino acids. The V gene's germline CDR1 is KGHSH and CDR2 LQKENI. The ends lost 1 base at V and 4 bases at J; junction bases unmatched: 6. Here the CDR3 reads CASSPRTGVGADTQYF. The CDR3 nucleotides are TGTGCCAGCTCACCACGGACAGGGGTTGGCGCAGATACGCAGTATTTT. The variable domain in full, with the rest retrieved from reference TRBV18 and TRBJ2-3, is NAGVMQNPRHLVRRRGQEARLRCSPMKGHSHVYWYRQLPEEGLKFMVYLQKENIIDESGMPKERFSAEFPKEGPSILRIQQVVRGDSAAYFCASSPRTGVGADTQYFGPGTRLTVL.

This clone was counted once. The chain links TRBV7-2 to TRBJ2-5; D is possibly TRBD1 (6 bases). The V and J ends lost 8 bases and 5 bases respectively, with 15 bases between them. CDR1 is SGHTA and CDR2 is FQGNSA in the germline V gene. The CDR3 is made up of 13 amino acids. The CDR3 reads CASHRVGGETQYF. The CDR3 DNA reads as TGTGCCAGCCACAGGGTAGGTGGGGAGACCCAGTACTTC.

This clone was observed once. The chain couples TRBV14 to TRBJ2-2; D unresolved. The CDR3 runs to 15 residues. V was trimmed by 3 bases and J by 0 bases, leaving 8 bases between them. Germline V gene data show CDR1 as SGHDN and CDR2 as FVKESK. In DNA form, the CDR3 reads TGTGCCAGCAGCCAGACCCCTACGAACACCGGGGAGCTGTTTTTT. This sequence encodes CASSQTPTNTGELFF.

The chain couples TRBV5-8 to TRBJ2-6; D gene unclear. V was shortened by 0 bases and J by 0 bases, with 10 bases between the two germline ends. The CDR3 length is 17 residues. Per germline, CDR1 SGHTS and CDR2 YDEGEE. This chain's CDR3 is CASSLAVVISGANVLTF. The CDR3, as DNA: TGTGCCAGCAGCTTGGCAGTAGTCATCTCTGGGGCCAACGTCCTGACTTTC.

V is TRBV6-5 and J is TRBJ1-2; D gene ambiguous. V shed 0 bases and J shed 7 bases, with 9 bases lying between them. Germline loops: CDR1 MNHEY, CDR2 SVGAGI. The CDR3 sequence is 13 residues long. The CDR3 DNA follows: TGTGCCAGCAGTTACTCGATAACTATTGGCTACACCTTC. Protein product: CASSYSITIGYTF.

This chain links TRBV7-6 with TRBJ2-2; no reliable D call. The CDR3 sequence is 15 residues long. V lost 1 base to trimming and J lost 2 bases, with 8 bases between them. Germline V lookup: CDR1 SGHVS, CDR2 FNYEAQ. The CDR3 region is CASSLGFSNTGELFF. DNA of the CDR3: TGTGCCAGCAGCTTAGGTTTCAGCAACACCGGGGAGCTGTTTTTT.

This chain uses TRBV11-1 with TRBJ2-7; D might be TRBD2 (6 bases). The CDR3 is made up of 14 amino acids. The ends were cut back, 1 base at V and 6 bases at J, with 13 bases in the middle. Germline V gives CDR1 SGHAT, CDR2 FQDESV (reference sequence). CDR3 DNA sequence: TGTGCCAGCAGCTTAGTCGGGAGTCTAGCCGAGCAGTACTTC. Protein product: CASSLVGSLAEQYF.

The chain employs TRBV5-1 and TRBJ1-4, with D perhaps TRBD1 (6 bases). Germline assignment: CDR1 SGHRS and CDR2 YFSETQ. The CDR3 is 14 amino acids. Trimming pared 5 bases from V and 2 bases from J, leaving 10 bases between. CDR3 nucleotide sequence: TGCGCCAGCAGGGGGGACACGACTAATGAAAAACTGTTTTTT. As protein: CASRGDTTNEKLFF.

This clone was observed a single time. In nucleotides, the CDR3 is TGTGCCAGCTCACCACGAGAAGAGACAGGGAATGGTGGCTACACCTTC. Its translation is CASSPREETGNGGYTF. The chain joins TRBV18 to TRBJ1-2; TRBD1 matches at 7 bases. V gave up 1 base and J gave up 7 bases; unmatched junction bases: 12. The CDR3 is 16 residues long. Looked up from germline, CDR1 is KGHSH and CDR2 is LQKENI. The full variable domain, with the rest looked up from reference TRBV18 and TRBJ1-2, is NAGVMQNPRHLVRRRGQEARLRCSPMKGHSHVYWYRQLPEEGLKFMVYLQKENIIDESGMPKERFSAEFPKEGPSILRIQQVVRGDSAAYFCASSPREETGNGGYTFGSGTRLTVV.

The rearrangement joins TRBV7-9 to TRBJ2-1, with D perhaps matching TRBD1 or TRBD2 (5 bases each). The CDR3 runs to 14 residues. Looked up from germline, CDR1 is SEHNR and CDR2 is FQNEAQ (reference sequence). V lost 7 bases to trimming and J lost 6 bases, with 16 bases between them. CDR3 in amino acids: CASNPPGTSNEQFF. The CDR3 nucleotides read TGTGCCAGCAACCCCCCCGGGACCAGCAATGAGCAGTTCTTC.

The chain employs TRBV28 and TRBJ2-7; D is undetermined. Per germline, CDR1 MDHEN and CDR2 SYDVKM. V dropped 1 base and J dropped 3 bases, with 13 bases sitting between them. This CDR3 contains 15 residues. CDR3 in DNA: TGTGCCAGCAGTTTATCCATAGGGCGCCGCTACGAGCAGTACTTC. This sequence encodes CASSLSIGRRYEQYF. Combining the CDR3 with reference TRBV28 and TRBJ2-7 gives the whole variable domain DVKVTQSSRYLVKRTGEKVFLECVQDMDHENMFWYRQDPGLGLRLIYFSYDVKMKEKGDIPEGYSVSREKKERFSLILESASTNQTSMYLCASSLSIGRRYEQYFGPGTRLTVT.

The chain has TRBV5-1 and TRBJ1-1; no clear D. Germline CDR1 reads SGHRS; CDR2 reads YFSETQ. This CDR3 spans 16 amino acids. V was cut by 4 bases and J by 1 base, with 17 bases left in between. CDR3 in DNA: TGCGCCAGCAGCATAACCCCCCAAAATACGAACACTGAAGCTTTCTTT. Translating it yields CASSITPQNTNTEAFF.

The rearrangement joins TRBV11-2 to TRBJ2-1; 7 nucleotides match TRBD2. The CDR3 runs 14 residues. Looked up from germline, CDR1 is SGHAT and CDR2 is FQNNGV. J was trimmed by 5 bases and V by 5 bases; bases with no gene match: 6. CDR3 amino acids: CASSLSGANNEQFF. The CDR3 DNA is TGTGCCAGCAGCCTCAGCGGGGCCAACAATGAGCAGTTCTTC.

As DNA, the CDR3 is TGTGCCAGCAGCTTAGCCGGGTTAGCGGGGTTCACCGGGGAGCTGTTTTTT. It translates to CASSLAGLAGFTGELFF. The V and J genes are TRBV11-2 and TRBJ2-2, with 8 bases aligning to TRBD2. CDR1 SGHAT and CDR2 FQNNGV come from the germline V gene. V was pared by 1 base and J by 4 bases, with 8 bases of the junction left unmatched. CDR3 size: 17 residues. The full variable domain, with the rest looked up from reference TRBV11-2 and TRBJ2-2, is EAGVAQSPRYKIIEKRQSVAFWCNPISGHATLYWYQQILGQGPKLLIQFQNNGVVDDSQLPKDRFSAERLKGVDSTLKIQPAKLEDSAVYLCASSLAGLAGFTGELFFGEGSRLTVL.

This chain joins TRBV6-1 and TRBJ1-3; D is unclear. With 4 bases removed from V and 4 bases from J, the gap between germline ends came to 5 bases. CDR1 is MNHNS and CDR2 is SASEGT in the germline V gene. The CDR3 is 12 residues long. This CDR3 is CASSVEGNTIYF. The CDR3 DNA reads TGTGCCAGCAGTGTTGAAGGAAACACCATATATTTT.

This rearrangement joins TRBV2 to TRBJ1-2; D remains ambiguous. V lost 5 bases, J lost 8 bases, and 18 bases lay in between. The CDR3 length is 14 residues. Germline-derived CDR1 and CDR2 are SNHLY and FYNNEI. CDR3 bases: TGTGCCAGCAGTCTATCGGGGAATCGTGTCGGCTACACCTTC. This translates into CASSLSGNRVGYTF.

V is TRBV7-8 and J is TRBJ2-2; 11 nucleotides match TRBD2. CDR1 and CDR2 from the germline V gene are SGHVS and FQNEAQ. The ends lost 6 bases at V and 1 base at J; junction bases unmatched: 4. The CDR3 runs to 16 residues. The CDR3 nucleotides are TGTGCCAGCAGGCCTGGGACTAGCGGGAACACCGGGGAGCTGTTTTTT. Translating gives CASRPGTSGNTGELFF.

The CDR3 nucleotides are TGTGCCAGCAGTAACCGGGACAGGGGTACAAACATTCAGTACTTC. Amino acid sequence: CASSNRDRGTNIQYF. The chain employs TRBV5-4 and TRBJ2-4, with 10 bases aligning to TRBD1. Germline CDR1 and CDR2: SGHNT and YYREEE (reference sequence). J gave up 6 bases and V 5 bases, and 8 bases lay outside the gene matches. The CDR3 extends over 15 amino acids. Full variable domain (missing parts from reference TRBV5-4 and TRBJ2-4): ETGVTQSPTHLIKTRGQQVTLRCSSQSGHNTVSWYQQALGQGPQFIFQYYREEENGRGNFPPRFSGLQFPNYSSELNVNALELDDSALYLCASSNRDRGTNIQYFGAGTRLSVL.

This rearrangement joins TRBV5-1 to TRBJ2-1, with D perhaps matching TRBD2 (6 bases). Germline loops: CDR1 SGHRS, CDR2 YFSETQ. There are 14 residues in the CDR3. V lost 5 bases and J 2 bases, leaving 11 bases between the germline ends. The CDR3 region has the DNA TGCGCCAGCAGTCGCGGCGGGGCCTACAATGAGCAGTTCTTC. This encodes CASSRGGAYNEQFF.

V is TRBV29-1 and J is TRBJ1-1; D is unresolved. CDR3 size: 13 residues. The germline V gene has CDR1 SQVTM and CDR2 ANQGSEA. Trimming took off 1 base at V and 8 bases at J, with 14 bases between the two ends. The CDR3 DNA sequence: TGCAGCGTTGAAGGGAGGGCACACTTAGAAGCTTTCTTT. Translated: CSVEGRAHLEAFF.

The rearrangement links TRBV9 to TRBJ2-7; 11 positions match TRBD2. V shed 1 base and J 7 bases; nucleotides not matched to a gene: 10. This CDR3 contains 16 residues. Germline V lookup: CDR1 SGDLS, CDR2 YYNGEE. The CDR3 sequence is CASSVTGTSGSVEQYF. Written as DNA, the CDR3 is TGTGCCAGCAGCGTAACTGGGACTAGCGGATCCGTGGAGCAGTACTTC.

The rearrangement joins TRBV29-1 to TRBJ2-7, with 11 nucleotides matching TRBD2. This CDR3 is built from 18 residues. The germline V gene encodes CDR1 SQVTM and CDR2 ANQGSEA. J lost 2 bases, V lost 0 bases, and 12 bases had no gene match. The DNA for the CDR3 is TGCAGCGTTGAAGACCCTCCTTTGTTAGCGGGAGGGCCCTACGAGCAGTACTTC. As protein: CSVEDPPLLAGGPYEQYF.

With regard to this clone: This sample includes further DNA sequences coding for the same CDR3. The chain joins TRBV5-1 to TRBJ1-5; a weak D match, TRBD1 (5 bases). CDR3 length: 14 residues. V was trimmed by 0 bases and J by 1 base, leaving 5 bases between them. Germline lookup yields CDR1 SGHRS and CDR2 YFSETQ. The CDR3 loop is CASSLAGSNQPQHF. The CDR3 DNA sequence: TGCGCCAGCAGCTTGGCAGGGAGCAATCAGCCCCAGCATTTT.